The TCR beta chain described here comes from a study of Ad26.COV2.S vaccination and SARS-CoV-2 variants. Study-wide results and limits: Analytic work on TCR breadth and depth might have understated the full extent of total T cell responses. Substantial post-vaccination breadth of spike-specific CD8+ and CD4+ T cell responses was reported.

Produced via immunoSEQ multiplex PCR; TCRdb's table is partial and in-frame only. Of roughly 180,000 clones listed, 70% to 90% are singletons. Comment on this clone: Its antigen is currently unknown.

The receptor's source is a human donor who had recovered from COVID-19. This sample comprised peripheral blood, obtained after recovery from COVID-19.

The CDR3 here is CASSLVSMNTEAFF. The CDR3 DNA reads TGCGCCAGCAGCTTGGTCTCCATGAACACTGAAGCTTTCTTT. V and J are TRBV5-1 and TRBJ1-1; D not resolved. CDR1 is SGHRS, CDR2 YFSETQ, per germline. The CDR3 covers 14 residues. V was shortened by 0 bases and J by 0 bases, with 6 bases between the two germline ends.